This TCR beta chain stems from a study of radiotherapy plus CTLA-4 blockade in lung cancer. Per germline, CDR1 MNHEY and CDR2 SVGAGI. The junction had 7 bases not matched to a gene; V was cut back by 7 bases and J by 6 bases. The CDR3 sequence is 14 residues long. Libraries were prepared by immunoSEQ multiplex PCR; TCRdb keeps only in-frame clonotypes and omits some of them. The sample has tens of thousands of clones, approximately 76% seen once. The sequence came from a human donor with non-small cell lung cancer whose response to radiotherapy plus ipilimumab could not be evaluated. Some clones in this sample may be carry-over from other donors' samples. The specimen comprised peripheral blood, sampled from a patient treated with radiotherapy plus ipilimumab. The chain couples TRBV6-5 to TRBJ2-1; TRBD1 matches 9 bases. CDR3 in DNA: TGTGCCAGCACCCCCGGACAGGGGATCAATGAGCAGTTCTTC. Protein product: CASTPGQGINEQFF.